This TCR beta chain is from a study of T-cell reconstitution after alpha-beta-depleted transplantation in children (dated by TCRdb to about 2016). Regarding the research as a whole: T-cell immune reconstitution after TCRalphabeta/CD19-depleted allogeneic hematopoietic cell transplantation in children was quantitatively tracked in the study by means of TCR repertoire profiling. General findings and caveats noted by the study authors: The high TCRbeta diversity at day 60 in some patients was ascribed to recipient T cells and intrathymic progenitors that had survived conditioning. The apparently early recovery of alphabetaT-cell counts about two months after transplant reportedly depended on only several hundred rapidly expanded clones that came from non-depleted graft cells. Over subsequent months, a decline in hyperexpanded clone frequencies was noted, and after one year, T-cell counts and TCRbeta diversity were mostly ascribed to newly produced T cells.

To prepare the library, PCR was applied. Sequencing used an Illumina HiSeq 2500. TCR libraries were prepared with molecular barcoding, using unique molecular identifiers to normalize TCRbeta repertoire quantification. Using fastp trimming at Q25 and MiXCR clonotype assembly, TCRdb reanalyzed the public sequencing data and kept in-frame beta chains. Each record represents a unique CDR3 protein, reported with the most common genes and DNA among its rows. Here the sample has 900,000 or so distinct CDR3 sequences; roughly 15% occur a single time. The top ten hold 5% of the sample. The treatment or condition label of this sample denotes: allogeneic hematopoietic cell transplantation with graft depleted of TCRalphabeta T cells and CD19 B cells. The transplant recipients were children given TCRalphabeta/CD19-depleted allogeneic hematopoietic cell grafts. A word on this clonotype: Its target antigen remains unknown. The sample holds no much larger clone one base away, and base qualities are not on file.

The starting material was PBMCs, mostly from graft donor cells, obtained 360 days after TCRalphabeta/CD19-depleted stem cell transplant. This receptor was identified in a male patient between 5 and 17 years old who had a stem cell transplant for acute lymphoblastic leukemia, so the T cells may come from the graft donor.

The DNA sequence is given as TGTGCCAGCAGTTGGCTAGGGAAAGAGACCCAGTACTTC. It encodes CASSWLGKETQYF. The receptor chain draws on TRBV7-9 and TRBJ2-5; the D gene identity is not certain. The germline V gene encodes CDR1 SEHNR and CDR2 FQNEAQ (reference sequence). V is pared back by 6 bases and J by 3 bases, with 11 bases lying between the germline termini. Including cysteine and phenylalanine, the CDR3 has 13 amino acids. The kept DNA is CDR3 alone, 39 bases in frame from the first base.